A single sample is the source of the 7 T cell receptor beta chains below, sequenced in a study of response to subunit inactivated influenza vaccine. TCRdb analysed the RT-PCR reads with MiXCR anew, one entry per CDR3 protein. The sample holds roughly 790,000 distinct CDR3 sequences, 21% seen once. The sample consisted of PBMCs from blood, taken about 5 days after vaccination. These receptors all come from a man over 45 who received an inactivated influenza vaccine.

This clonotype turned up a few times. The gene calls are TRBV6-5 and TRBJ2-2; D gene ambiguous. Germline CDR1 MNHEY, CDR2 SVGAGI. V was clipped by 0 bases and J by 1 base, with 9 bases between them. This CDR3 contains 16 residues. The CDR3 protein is CASSYSEGMNTGELFF. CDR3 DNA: TGTGCCAGCAGTTACTCCGAAGGCATGAACACCGGGGAGCTGTTTTTT.

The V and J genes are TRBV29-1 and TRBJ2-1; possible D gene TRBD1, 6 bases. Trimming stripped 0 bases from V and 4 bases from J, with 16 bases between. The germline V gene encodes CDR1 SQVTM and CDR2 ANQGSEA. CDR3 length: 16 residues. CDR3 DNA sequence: TGCAGCGTTGAAGATGGGACAACTAGGGGGTACAATGAGCAGTTCTTC. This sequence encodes CSVEDGTTRGYNEQFF.

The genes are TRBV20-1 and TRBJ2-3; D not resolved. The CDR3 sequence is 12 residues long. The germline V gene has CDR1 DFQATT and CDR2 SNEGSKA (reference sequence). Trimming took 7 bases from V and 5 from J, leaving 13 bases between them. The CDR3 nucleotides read TGCAGTGGCCAAGACGTCCAAGATACGCAGTATTTT. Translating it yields CSGQDVQDTQYF.

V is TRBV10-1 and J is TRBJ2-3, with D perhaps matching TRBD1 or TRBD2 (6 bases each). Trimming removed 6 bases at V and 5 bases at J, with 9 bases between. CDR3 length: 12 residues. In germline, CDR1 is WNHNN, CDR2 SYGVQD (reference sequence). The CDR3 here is CASSGGGDTQYF. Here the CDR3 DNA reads TGCGCCAGCAGCGGGGGCGGAGATACGCAGTATTTT.

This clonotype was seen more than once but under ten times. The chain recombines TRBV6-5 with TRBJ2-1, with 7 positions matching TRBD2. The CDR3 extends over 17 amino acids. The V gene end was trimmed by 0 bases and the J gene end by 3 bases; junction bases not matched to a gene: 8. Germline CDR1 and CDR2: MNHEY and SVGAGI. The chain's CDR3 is CASSYSAPSGIYNEQFF. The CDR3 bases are TGTGCCAGCAGTTACTCGGCCCCTAGCGGAATCTACAATGAGCAGTTCTTC.

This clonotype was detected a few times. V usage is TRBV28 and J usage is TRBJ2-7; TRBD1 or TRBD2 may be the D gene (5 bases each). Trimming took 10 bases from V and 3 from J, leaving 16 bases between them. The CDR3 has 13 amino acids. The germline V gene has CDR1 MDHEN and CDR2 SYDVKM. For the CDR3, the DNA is TGTGCCACCCACGGGGCGGACCTCTACGAGCAGTACTTC. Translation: CATHGADLYEQYF. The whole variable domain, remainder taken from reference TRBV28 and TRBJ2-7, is DVKVTQSSRYLVKRTGEKVFLECVQDMDHENMFWYRQDPGLGLRLIYFSYDVKMKEKGDIPEGYSVSREKKERFSLILESASTNQTSMYLCATHGADLYEQYFGPGTRLTVT.

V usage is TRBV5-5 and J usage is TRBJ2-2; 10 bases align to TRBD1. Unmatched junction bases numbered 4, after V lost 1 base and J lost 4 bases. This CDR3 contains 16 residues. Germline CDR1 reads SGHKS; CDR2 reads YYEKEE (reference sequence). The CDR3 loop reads CASSLRQGASTGELFF. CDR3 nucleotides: TGTGCCAGCAGCTTGAGACAGGGGGCTAGCACCGGGGAGCTGTTTTTT. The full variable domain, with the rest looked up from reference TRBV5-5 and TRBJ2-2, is DAGVTQSPTHLIKTRGQQVTLRCSPISGHKSVSWYQQVLGQGPQFIFQYYEKEERGRGNFPDRFSARQFPNYSSELNVNALLLGDSALYLCASSLRQGASTGELFFGEGSRLTVL.